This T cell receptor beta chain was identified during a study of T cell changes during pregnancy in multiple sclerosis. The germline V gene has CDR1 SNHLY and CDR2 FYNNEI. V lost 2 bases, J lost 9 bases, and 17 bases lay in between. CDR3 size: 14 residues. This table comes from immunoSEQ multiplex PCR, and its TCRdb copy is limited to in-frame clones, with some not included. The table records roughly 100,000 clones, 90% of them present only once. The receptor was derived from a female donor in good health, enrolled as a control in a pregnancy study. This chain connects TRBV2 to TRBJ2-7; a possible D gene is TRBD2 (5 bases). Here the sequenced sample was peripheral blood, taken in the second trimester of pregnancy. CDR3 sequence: CASSERYARSGQYF. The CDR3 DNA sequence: TGTGCCAGCAGTGAAAGGTACGCCCGGAGCGGGCAGTACTTC.